The 17 T cell receptor beta chains below all came from one sample that was sequenced in a study of blood T cells in healthy people across ages. A second roughly 6 to 12 cycle PCR used barcoded and J-beta primers. TCRdb processed the 5' RACE reads anew with MiXCR; each CDR3 protein has one entry. The table has about 730,000 distinct CDR3 sequences, roughly 44% seen once. Sequences were obtained from blood. These receptors were collected from a woman aged 60-75 years in good health.

In this sample, this clonotype turned up a few times. The rearrangement links TRBV3-1 to TRBJ2-7, with D perhaps matching TRBD2 (6 bases). The germline V and J ends were trimmed by 5 bases and 0 bases, with 17 bases remaining between them. Germline V gives CDR1 LGHDT, CDR2 YNNKEL (reference sequence). This CDR3 region has 16 residues. This chain's CDR3 is CASSSPRLGSSYEQYF. The CDR3 bases are TGTGCCAGCAGCTCACCGCGGCTCGGGAGCTCCTACGAGCAGTACTTC.

The genes are TRBV2 and TRBJ2-3; a weak D match, TRBD1 (5 bases). With 7 bases removed from V and 8 bases from J, the gap between germline ends came to 16 bases. CDR3 size: 13 residues. The germline gives CDR1 SNHLY, CDR2 FYNNEI. The CDR3 loop is CASTSVWQGTQYF. As DNA, the CDR3 is TGTGCCAGCACCAGTGTCTGGCAGGGTACGCAGTATTTT.

This chain uses TRBV28 with TRBJ2-6; possibly TRBD1 for D (6 bases). This CDR3 has 16 residues. Germline CDR1 MDHEN, CDR2 SYDVKM. The ends were cut back, 10 bases at V and 0 bases at J, with 16 bases in the middle. The CDR3 is CANRRTAHSGANVLTF. The CDR3 DNA reads as TGTGCCAACAGGAGGACAGCCCACTCTGGGGCCAACGTCCTGACTTTC.

With respect to this clonotype: One junction end disagrees with the germline gene, perhaps due to a read error. This sequence joins TRBV3-1 and TRBJ2-5, with a weak D call TRBD1 (7 bases). Germline values: CDR1 LGHDT, CDR2 YNNKEL (reference sequence). CDR3 length equals 14 residues. CDR3: CASRQVTGRETQYF. DNA for the CDR3: TGTGCCAGCCGCCAGGTGACAGGGAGGGAGACCCAGTACTTC.

This rearrangement joins TRBV20-1 to TRBJ2-5; 8 bases fit TRBD1. CDR1 DFQATT and CDR2 SNEGSKA come from the germline V gene (reference sequence). The CDR3 is 13 amino acids. V shed 6 bases and J 2 bases; nucleotides not matched to a gene: 5. CDR3 protein: CSANGQGQETQYF. DNA of the CDR3: TGCAGTGCAAATGGACAGGGACAAGAGACCCAGTACTTC.

J is TRBJ2-5 and V is TRBV27, with 14 bases lining up with TRBD2. Germline loops: CDR1 MNHEY, CDR2 SMNVEV (reference sequence). The CDR3 is made up of 19 amino acids. The trim removed 5 bases at V and 11 bases at J, leaving 22 bases unmatched. The CDR3 region is CASSLTGRTSGRWDNEQYF. DNA for the CDR3: TGTGCCAGCAGTCTCACGGGGCGGACTAGCGGGAGGTGGGACAATGAGCAGTACTTC.

The chain is built from TRBV21-1 and TRBJ2-4; TRBD1, as called in the table, went unchecked against the DNA. The better agreement between TRBJ2-7 and the DNA end casts doubt on the J call. TRBV21-1 represents a pseudogene. The CDR3 spans 15 residues. CDR3: CASSSRQGDDGEQYF. CDR3 bases: TGTGCCAGCAGCAGCAGACAAGGGGATGATGGCGAGCAGTACTTC.

Here the CDR3 DNA reads TGTGCCAGCAGCGTAGGGAGTTGGGGGAGCTCCTACAATGAGCAGTTCTTC. Protein product: CASSVGSWGSSYNEQFF. The chain recombines TRBV9 with TRBJ2-1; D could derive from TRBD1 or TRBD2 (5 bases each). Germline values: CDR1 SGDLS, CDR2 YYNGEE. This CDR3 is built from 17 residues. The V end was cut by 0 bases, the J end by 0 bases, with 13 bases between.

The V gene is TRBV5-1, the J gene TRBJ2-7, with D uncertain. The closer fit of TRBJ2-5 to the DNA end suggests the J call may be wrong. CDR3 size: 12 residues. CDR1 and CDR2 (germline): SGHRS, YFSETQ. CDR3 amino acids: CASGKTSETQYF. The CDR3 coding sequence is TGCGCCAGTGGGAAAACCTCGGAGACCCAGTACTTC.

The chain employs TRBV28 and TRBJ2-7; possible D gene TRBD2, 5 bases. Germline V gene data show CDR1 as MDHEN and CDR2 as SYDVKM. The CDR3 is 16 residues long. V lost 6 bases to trimming and J lost 4 bases, with 22 bases between them. This CDR3 is CASRTGLETVRYEQYF. The CDR3, as DNA: TGTGCCAGCAGGACGGGGTTGGAGACGGTCCGTTACGAGCAGTACTTC. Together with reference TRBV28 and TRBJ2-7, the CDR3 gives the full variable domain: DVKVTQSSRYLVKRTGEKVFLECVQDMDHENMFWYRQDPGLGLRLIYFSYDVKMKEKGDIPEGYSVSREKKERFSLILESASTNQTSMYLCASRTGLETVRYEQYFGPGTRLTVT.

Of note for this clonotype: Sequence at one end of the junction differs from germline and may be a read error. The CDR3 nucleotides are TGTGCCGGCAGCTTCGACAGGGTTTCGCACTACGAGCAGTACTTC. It specifies CAGSFDRVSHYEQYF. This rearrangement joins TRBV7-2 to TRBJ2-7, with 7 bases aligning to TRBD1. The length of the CDR3 is 15 residues. Germline loops: CDR1 SGHTA, CDR2 FQGNSA.

The CDR3 here is CSASRTGGFRDQPQHF. In DNA form, the CDR3 reads TGCAGTGCTAGTCGGACAGGGGGCTTTAGGGATCAGCCCCAGCATTTT. The chain has TRBV20-1 and TRBJ1-5; 11 bases fit TRBD1. CDR3 length: 16 amino acids. Per germline, CDR1 DFQATT and CDR2 SNEGSKA (reference sequence). The junction had 9 bases not matched to a gene; V was cut back by 3 bases and J by 5 bases.

In the case of this clonotype: This clone may be a read error of a much larger clone one base away. The CDR3: CAISDSTQQETQFF. In nucleotides, the CDR3 is TGTGCCATCAGTGATTCGACACAACAAGAGACCCAGTTCTTC. The chain has TRBV10-3 and TRBJ2-1; D is undetermined. CDR3 length: 14 amino acids. V lost 3 bases, J lost 13 bases, and 19 bases lay in between. Germline assignment: CDR1 ENHRY and CDR2 SYGVKD.

This chain joins TRBV4-3 and TRBJ2-1; 12 nucleotides match TRBD2. CDR3 length equals 15 residues. Germline trimming cut 11 bases from V and 3 bases from J; bases unmatched to any gene: 8. Germline CDR1 and CDR2: LGHNA and YSLEER. CDR3 region: CACNRLAGDYNEQFF. Here the CDR3 DNA reads TGCGCCTGCAACCGACTAGCGGGAGACTACAATGAGCAGTTCTTC.

The genes are TRBV7-2 and TRBJ1-2; TRBD1 matches 7 bases. Germline-derived CDR1 and CDR2 are SGHTA and FQGNSA. CDR3 length equals 16 residues. Trimming took 2 bases from V and 2 from J; bases not matched to a gene: 8. For the CDR3, the DNA is TGTGCCAGCAGCTTACTACCCGGGACAGCGAACTATGGCTACACCTTC. Protein: CASSLLPGTANYGYTF.

About this clonotype: A much bigger clone sits one base away, suggesting this may be a read error. This rearrangement joins TRBV2 to TRBJ2-5, with no clear D. Germline CDR1 SNHLY, CDR2 FYNNEI. This CDR3 region has 14 residues. CDR3 protein: CASSEGPNQGTQYF. The DNA of the CDR3 is TGTGCCAGCAGTGAAGGCCCAAACCAAGGGACCCAGTACTTC. The full variable domain, with the rest looked up from reference TRBV2 and TRBJ2-5, is EPEVTQTPSHQVTQMGQEVILRCVPISNHLYFYWYRQILGQKVEFLVSFYNNEISEKSEIFDDQFSVERPDGSNFTLKIRSTKLEDSAMYFCASSEGPNQGTQYFGPGTRLLVL.

This clonotype was detected ten times or more. The rearrangement uses TRBV28 and TRBJ1-2; D ambiguous. The CDR3 has 14 residues. Germline CDR1 and CDR2: MDHEN and SYDVKM. V gave up 8 bases and J gave up 0 bases, with 13 bases separating them. Here the CDR3 reads CASEDSQANYGYTF. The CDR3, as DNA: TGTGCCAGCGAGGACTCCCAGGCTAACTATGGCTACACCTTC.